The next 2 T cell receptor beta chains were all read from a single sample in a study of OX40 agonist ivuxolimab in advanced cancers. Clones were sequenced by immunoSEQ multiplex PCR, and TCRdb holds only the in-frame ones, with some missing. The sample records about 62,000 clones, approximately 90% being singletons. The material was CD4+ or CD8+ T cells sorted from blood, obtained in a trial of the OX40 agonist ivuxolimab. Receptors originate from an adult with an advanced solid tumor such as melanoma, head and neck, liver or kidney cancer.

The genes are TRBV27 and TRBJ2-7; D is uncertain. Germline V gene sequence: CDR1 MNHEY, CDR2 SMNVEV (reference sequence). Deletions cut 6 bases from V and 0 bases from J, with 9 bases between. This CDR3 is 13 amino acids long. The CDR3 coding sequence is TGTGCCAGCAGACCCGGTAGCTCCTACGAGCAGTACTTC. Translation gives CASRPGSSYEQYF.

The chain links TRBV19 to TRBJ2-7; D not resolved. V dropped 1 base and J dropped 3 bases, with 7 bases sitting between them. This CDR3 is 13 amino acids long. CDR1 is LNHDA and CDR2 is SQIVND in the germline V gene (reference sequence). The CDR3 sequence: CASSIGSGYEQYF. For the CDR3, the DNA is TGTGCCAGTAGTATAGGATCTGGCTACGAGCAGTACTTC.